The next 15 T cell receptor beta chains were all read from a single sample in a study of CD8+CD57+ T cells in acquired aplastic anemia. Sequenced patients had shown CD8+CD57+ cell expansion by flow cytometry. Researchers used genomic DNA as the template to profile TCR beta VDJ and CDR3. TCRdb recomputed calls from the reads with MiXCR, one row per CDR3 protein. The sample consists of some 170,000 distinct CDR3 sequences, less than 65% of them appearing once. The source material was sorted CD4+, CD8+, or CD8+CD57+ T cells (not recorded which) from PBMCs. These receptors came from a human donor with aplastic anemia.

The CDR3 DNA is TGCAGTGCTAGAGCGTTTAGGGGGGGGGCCCGAGGTACGCAGTATTTT. The encoded protein is CSARAFRGGARGTQYF. This chain connects TRBV20-1 to TRBJ2-3; D is possibly TRBD2 (7 bases). Germline V gene data show CDR1 as DFQATT and CDR2 as SNEGSKA (reference sequence). V was pared by 1 base and J by 8 bases, with 22 bases between. The CDR3 spans 16 residues.

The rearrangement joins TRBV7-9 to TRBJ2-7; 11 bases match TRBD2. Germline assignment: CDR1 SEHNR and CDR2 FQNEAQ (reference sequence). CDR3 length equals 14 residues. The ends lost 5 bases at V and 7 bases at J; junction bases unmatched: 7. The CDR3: CASSAGLAGREQYF. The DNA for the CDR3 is TGTGCCAGCAGCGCAGGACTAGCGGGTCGAGAGCAGTACTTC.

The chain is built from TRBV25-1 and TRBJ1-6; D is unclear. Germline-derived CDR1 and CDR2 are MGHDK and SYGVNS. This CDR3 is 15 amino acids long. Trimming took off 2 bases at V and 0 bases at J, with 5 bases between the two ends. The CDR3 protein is CASSEESSYNSPLHF. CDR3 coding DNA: TGTGCCAGCAGTGAAGAGAGCTCCTATAATTCACCCCTCCACTTT.

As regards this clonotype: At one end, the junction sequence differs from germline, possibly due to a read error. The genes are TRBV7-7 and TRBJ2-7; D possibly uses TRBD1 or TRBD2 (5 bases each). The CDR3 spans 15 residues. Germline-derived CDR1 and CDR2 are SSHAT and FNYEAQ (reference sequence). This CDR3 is CASSPLRDGSYEQYF. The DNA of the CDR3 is TGTGCTAGCAGCCCTCTCCGGGACGGCTCCTACGAGCAGTACTTC.

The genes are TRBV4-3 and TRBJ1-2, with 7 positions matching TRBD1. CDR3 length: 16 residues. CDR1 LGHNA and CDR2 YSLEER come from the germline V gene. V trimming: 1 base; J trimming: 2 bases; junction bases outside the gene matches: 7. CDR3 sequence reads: CASSQVPGGTNYGYTF. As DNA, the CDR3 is TGCGCCAGCAGCCAAGTCCCAGGGGGGACCAACTATGGCTACACCTTC.

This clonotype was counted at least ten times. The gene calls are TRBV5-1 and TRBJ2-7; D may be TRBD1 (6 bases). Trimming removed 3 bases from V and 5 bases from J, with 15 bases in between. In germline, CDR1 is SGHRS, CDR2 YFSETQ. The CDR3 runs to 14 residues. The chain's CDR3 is CASSWGMNRDEQYF. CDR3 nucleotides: TGCGCCAGCAGCTGGGGCATGAACAGGGACGAGCAGTACTTC.

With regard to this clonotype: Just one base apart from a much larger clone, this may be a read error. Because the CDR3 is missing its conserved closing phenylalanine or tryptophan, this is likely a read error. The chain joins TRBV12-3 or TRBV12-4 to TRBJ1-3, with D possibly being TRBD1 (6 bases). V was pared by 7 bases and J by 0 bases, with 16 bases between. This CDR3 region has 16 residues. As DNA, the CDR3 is TGTGCCAGCACCTTTAACAGGGCCAGCTCTGGAAACACCATATATCTT. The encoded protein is CASTFNRASSGNTIYL.

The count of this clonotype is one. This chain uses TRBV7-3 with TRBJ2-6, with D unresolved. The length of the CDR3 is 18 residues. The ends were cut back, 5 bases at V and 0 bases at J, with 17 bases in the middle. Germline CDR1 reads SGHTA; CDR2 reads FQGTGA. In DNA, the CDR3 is TGTGCCAGCAGCCCTTTCGGCGGCGTCAGCTCTGGGGCCAACGTCCTGACTTTC. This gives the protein CASSPFGGVSSGANVLTF.

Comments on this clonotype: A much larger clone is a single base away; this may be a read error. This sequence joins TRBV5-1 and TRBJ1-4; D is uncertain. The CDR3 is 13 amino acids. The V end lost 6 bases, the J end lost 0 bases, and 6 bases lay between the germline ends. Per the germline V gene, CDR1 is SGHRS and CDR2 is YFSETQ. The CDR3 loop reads CASTRSTNEKLFF. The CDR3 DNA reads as TGCGCCAGCACTAGGTCAACTAATGAAAAACTGTTTTTT.

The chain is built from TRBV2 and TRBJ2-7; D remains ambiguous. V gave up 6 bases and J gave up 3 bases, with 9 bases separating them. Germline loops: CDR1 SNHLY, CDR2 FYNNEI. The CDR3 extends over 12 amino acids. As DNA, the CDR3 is TGTGCCAGCAGCTTGGTCTACTACGAGCAGTACTTC. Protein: CASSLVYYEQYF.

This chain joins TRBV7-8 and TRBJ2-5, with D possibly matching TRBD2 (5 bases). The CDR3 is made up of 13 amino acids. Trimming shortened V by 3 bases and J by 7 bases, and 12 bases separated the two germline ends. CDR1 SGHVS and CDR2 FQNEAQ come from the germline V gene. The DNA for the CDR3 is TGTGCCAGCAGCTTTGGCGGCGGAGGGACCCAGTACTTC. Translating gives CASSFGGGGTQYF.

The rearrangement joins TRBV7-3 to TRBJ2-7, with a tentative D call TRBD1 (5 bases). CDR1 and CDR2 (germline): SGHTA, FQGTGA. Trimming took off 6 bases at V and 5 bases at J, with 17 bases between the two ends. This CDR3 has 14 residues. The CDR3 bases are TGTGCCAGCAGTCGCAGGAATGCAGGGAACGAGCAGTACTTC. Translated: CASSRRNAGNEQYF.

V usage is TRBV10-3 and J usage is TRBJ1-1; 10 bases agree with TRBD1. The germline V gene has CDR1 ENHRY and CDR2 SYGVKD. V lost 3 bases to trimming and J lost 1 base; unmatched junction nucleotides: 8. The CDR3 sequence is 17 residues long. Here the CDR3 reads CAISDPDRGLRNTEAFF. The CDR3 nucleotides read TGTGCCATCAGTGACCCCGACAGGGGGCTGAGGAACACTGAAGCTTTCTTT.

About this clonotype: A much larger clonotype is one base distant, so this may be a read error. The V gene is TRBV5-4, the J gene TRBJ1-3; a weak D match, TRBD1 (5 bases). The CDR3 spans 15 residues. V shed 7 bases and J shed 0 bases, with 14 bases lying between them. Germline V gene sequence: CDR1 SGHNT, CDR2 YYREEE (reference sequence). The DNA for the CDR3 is TGTGCCAGCGGCTCGGTGGGGCTCTCTGGAAACACCATATATTTT. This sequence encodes CASGSVGLSGNTIYF.

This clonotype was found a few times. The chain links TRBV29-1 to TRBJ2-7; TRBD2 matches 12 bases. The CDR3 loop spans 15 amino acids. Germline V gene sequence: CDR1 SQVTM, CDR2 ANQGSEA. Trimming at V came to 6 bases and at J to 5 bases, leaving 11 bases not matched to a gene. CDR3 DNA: TGCAGCGTGCGCCCTAGCGGGAGGGCTTGGGACGAGCAGTACTTC. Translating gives CSVRPSGRAWDEQYF.